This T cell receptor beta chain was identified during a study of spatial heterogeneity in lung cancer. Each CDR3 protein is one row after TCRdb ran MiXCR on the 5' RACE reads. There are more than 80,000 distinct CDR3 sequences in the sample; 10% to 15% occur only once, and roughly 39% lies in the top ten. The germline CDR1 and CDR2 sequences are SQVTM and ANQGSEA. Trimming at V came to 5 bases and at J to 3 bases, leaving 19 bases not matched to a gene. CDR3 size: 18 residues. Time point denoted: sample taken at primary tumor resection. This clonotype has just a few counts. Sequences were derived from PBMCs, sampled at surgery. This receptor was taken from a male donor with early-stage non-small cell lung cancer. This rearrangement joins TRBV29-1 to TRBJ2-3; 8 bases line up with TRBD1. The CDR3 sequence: CSVRPTGAYLMGTDTQYF. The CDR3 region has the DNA TGCAGCGTTCGACCGACAGGGGCCTATTTGATGGGGACAGATACGCAGTATTTT.